The present entry profiles one T cell receptor (beta chain) with its context. CDR3 length: 18 amino acids. V gave up 4 bases and J gave up 1 base; unmatched junction bases: 6. Germline V lookup: CDR1 SGHNT, CDR2 YENEEA. This specimen comes from a study of blood T cell repertoires in COVID-19. Study-wide context: Collection of acute and convalescent COVID-19 samples took place in the United States, Italy and Spain.

Assay used: immunoSEQ multiplex PCR; TCRdb lists only in-frame clones, some missing. This table holds roughly 130,000 clones, around 90% found once. A Seattle source enrolled patients during active infection and followed them longitudinally. The receptor's source is a man aged 55 to 70 with COVID-19, enrolled during active disease. This rearrangement joins TRBV11-3 to TRBJ2-3; 15 bases are a match to TRBD2. Sequences were obtained from peripheral blood. The CDR3 is CASSSRTSGRAGTDTQYF. The CDR3 DNA reads as TGTGCCAGCAGCTCGCGGACTAGCGGGAGGGCGGGCACAGATACGCAGTATTTT.